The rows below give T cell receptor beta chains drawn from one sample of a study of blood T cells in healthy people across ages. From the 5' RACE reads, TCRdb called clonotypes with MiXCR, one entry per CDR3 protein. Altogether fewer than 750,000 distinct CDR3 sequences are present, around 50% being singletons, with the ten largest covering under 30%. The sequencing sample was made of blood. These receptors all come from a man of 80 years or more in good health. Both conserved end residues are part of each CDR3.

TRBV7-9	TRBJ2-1	CASSVSRDKQFF
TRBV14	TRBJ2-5	CASSQVTGPETQYF
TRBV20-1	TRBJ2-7	CSARDPGRSYEQYF
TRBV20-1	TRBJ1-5	CSVRVGDQPQHF
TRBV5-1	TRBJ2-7	CASSQAGNYNYEQYF
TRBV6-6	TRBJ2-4	CASAPGITNIQYF
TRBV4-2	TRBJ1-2	CASSQDPAGGSGYTF
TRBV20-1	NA	CSARGLEGLWYEQYF
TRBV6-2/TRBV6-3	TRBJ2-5	CASRSSGVETQYF
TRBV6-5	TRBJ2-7	CAATTGGPIYEQYF
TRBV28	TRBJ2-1	CASRRGQAPYNEQFF
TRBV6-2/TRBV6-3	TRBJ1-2	CASSRDTTLYGYTF
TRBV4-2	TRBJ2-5	CASSQSGASGGQETQYF
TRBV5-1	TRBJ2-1	CASSLELASGGDEQFF
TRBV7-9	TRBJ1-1	CASSLGTANSEAFF
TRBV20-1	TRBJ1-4	CSAFQTGNEKLFF
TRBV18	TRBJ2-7	CASSPQGPTGEQYF
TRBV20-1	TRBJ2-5	CSARLYGETQYF
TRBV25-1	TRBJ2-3	CASSAAGVVTETQYF
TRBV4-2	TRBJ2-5	CASSQSPTETQYF
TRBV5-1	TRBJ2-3	CASSTVGTGSTDTQYF
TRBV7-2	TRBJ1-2	CASEPQASLHYGYTF
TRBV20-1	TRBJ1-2	CSARGAGGGYTF
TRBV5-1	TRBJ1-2	CASSLVASGDYGYTF
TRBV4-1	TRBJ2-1	CASSQDFSGSSRNEQFF
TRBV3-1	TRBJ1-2	CASSQQAGANYGYTF
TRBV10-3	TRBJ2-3	CAISSGLSTDTQYF
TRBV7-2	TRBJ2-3	CASSPAGTGAVTQYF
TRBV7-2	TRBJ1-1	CASSLVRLNTEAFF
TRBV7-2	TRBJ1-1	CASSLERQNTEAFF
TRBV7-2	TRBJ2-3	CASSQRGRADTQYF
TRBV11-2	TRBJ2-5	CASSLVVGGGEQYF
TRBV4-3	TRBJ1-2	CASSQEGKGNGYTF
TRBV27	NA	CASSLYRGQNEQYF
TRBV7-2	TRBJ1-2	CASSLPQGDYGYTF
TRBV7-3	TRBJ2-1	CASSPGAGYNEQFF
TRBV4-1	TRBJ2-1	CASSPTGVHEQFF
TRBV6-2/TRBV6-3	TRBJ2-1	CASSRKRESSYNEQFF
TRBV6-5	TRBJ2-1	CASSRDYSYEQFF
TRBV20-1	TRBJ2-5	CSAKTGAWETQYF
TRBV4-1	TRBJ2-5	CASSPITSAETQYF